This T cell receptor (beta chain) was obtained from a study of CD8 T cells in Susac syndrome. Reverse transcription of about 0.5 to 1 ug RNA used random hexamers. TCRdb passed the immunoSEQ multiplex PCR reads through MiXCR, listing each CDR3 protein once. In the table there are 100,000 to 150,000 distinct CDR3 sequences, around 94% of which are singletons. Trimming removed 5 bases from V and 5 bases from J; junction bases left unmatched: 2. The CDR3 is 12 amino acids. CDR1 and CDR2 (germline): SEHNR, FQNEAQ (reference sequence). The sequence was collected from a human donor with Susac syndrome. The sequenced material came from CD8+ T cells from PBMCs. The chain links TRBV7-9 to TRBJ2-7; 8 bases are shared with TRBD1. In DNA, the CDR3 is TGTGCCAGCAGCCAGACAGGGGACGAGCAGTACTTC. Protein product: CASSQTGDEQYF.